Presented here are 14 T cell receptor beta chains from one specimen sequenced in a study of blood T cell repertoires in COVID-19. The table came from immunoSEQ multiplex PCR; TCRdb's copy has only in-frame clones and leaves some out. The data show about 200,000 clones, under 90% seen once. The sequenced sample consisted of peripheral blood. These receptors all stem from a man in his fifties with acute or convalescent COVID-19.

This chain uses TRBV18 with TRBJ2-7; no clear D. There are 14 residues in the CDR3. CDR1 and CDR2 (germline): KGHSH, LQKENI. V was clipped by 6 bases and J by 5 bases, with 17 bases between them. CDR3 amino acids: CASSVGVLANEQYF. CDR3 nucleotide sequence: TGTGCCAGCTCCGTCGGAGTTCTTGCAAACGAGCAGTACTTC. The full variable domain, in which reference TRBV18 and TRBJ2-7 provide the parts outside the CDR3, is NAGVMQNPRHLVRRRGQEARLRCSPMKGHSHVYWYRQLPEEGLKFMVYLQKENIIDESGMPKERFSAEFPKEGPSILRIQQVVRGDSAAYFCASSVGVLANEQYFGPGTRLTVT.

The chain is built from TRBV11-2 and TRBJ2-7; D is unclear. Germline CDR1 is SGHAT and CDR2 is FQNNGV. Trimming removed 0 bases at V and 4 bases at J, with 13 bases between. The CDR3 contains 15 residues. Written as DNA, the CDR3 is TGTGCCAGCAGCTTAGATCCGGCCAGGCCGTACGAGCAGTACTTC. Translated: CASSLDPARPYEQYF.

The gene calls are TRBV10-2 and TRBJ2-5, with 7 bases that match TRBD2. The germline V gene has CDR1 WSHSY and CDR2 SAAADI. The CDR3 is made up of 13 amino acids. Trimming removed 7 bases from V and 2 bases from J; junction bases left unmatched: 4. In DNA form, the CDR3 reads TGCGCCAGCACTACTAGCGCGCAAGAGACCCAGTACTTC. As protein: CASTTSAQETQYF.

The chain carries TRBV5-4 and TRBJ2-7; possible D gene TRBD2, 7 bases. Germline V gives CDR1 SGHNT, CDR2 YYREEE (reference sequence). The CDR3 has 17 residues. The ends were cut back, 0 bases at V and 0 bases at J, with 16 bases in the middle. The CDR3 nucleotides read TGTGCCAGCAGCTTGGCCCGCGGGGGCATGAGCTCCTACGAGCAGTACTTC. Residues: CASSLARGGMSSYEQYF.

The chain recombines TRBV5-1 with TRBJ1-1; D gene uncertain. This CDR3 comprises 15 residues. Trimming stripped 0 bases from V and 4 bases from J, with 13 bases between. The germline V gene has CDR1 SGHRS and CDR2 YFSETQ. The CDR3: CASSLGSRVGTEAFF. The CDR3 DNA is TGCGCCAGCAGCTTGGGTTCGAGGGTTGGCACTGAAGCTTTCTTT.

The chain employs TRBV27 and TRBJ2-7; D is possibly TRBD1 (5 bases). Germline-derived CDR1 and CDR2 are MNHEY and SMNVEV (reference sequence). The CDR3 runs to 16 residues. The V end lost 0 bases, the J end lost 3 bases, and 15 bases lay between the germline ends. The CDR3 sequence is CASSLSRTIGGYEQYF. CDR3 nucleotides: TGTGCCAGCAGTTTATCGCGGACAATTGGTGGCTACGAGCAGTACTTC.

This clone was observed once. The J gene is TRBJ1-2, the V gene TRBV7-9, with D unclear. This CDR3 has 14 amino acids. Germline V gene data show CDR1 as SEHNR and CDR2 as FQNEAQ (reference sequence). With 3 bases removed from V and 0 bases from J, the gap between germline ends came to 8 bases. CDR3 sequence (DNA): TGTGCCAGCAGCTTTGGCAGAACTAACTATGGCTACACCTTC. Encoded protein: CASSFGRTNYGYTF.

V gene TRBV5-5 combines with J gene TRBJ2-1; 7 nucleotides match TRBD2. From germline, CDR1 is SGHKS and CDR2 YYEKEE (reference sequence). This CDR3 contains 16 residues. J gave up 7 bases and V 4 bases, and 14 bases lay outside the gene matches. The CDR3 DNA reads TGTGCCAGCAGCCCGATCAGCGGGGACGGTCGGAATGAGCAGTTCTTC. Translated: CASSPISGDGRNEQFF. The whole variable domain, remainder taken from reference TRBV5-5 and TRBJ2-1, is DAGVTQSPTHLIKTRGQQVTLRCSPISGHKSVSWYQQVLGQGPQFIFQYYEKEERGRGNFPDRFSARQFPNYSSELNVNALLLGDSALYLCASSPISGDGRNEQFFGPGTRLTVL.

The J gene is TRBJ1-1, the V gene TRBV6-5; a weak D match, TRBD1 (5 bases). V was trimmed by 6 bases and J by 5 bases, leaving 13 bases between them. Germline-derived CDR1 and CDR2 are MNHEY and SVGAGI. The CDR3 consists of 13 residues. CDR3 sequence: CASRATQGTEAFF. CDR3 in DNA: TGTGCCAGCAGGGCAACCCAGGGAACTGAAGCTTTCTTT.

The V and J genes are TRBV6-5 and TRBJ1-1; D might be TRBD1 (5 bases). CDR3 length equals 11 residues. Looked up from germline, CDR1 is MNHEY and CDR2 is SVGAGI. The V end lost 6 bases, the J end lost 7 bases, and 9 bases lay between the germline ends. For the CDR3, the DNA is TGTGCCAGCAGGGGGCGGAGTGAAGCTTTCTTT. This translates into CASRGRSEAFF.

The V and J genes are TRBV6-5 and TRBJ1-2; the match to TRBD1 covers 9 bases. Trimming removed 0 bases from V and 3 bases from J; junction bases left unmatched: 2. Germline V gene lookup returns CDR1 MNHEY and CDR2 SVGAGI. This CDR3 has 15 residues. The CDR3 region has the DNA TGTGCCAGCAGTTACTCGAGGACAGGGGACTATGGCTACACCTTC. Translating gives CASSYSRTGDYGYTF.

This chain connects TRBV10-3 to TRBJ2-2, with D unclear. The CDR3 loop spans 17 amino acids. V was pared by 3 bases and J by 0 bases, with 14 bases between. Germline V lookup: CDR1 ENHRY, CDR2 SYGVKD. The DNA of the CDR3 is TGTGCCATCAGTGATTACTCGACGGGTTCGAACACCGGGGAGCTGTTTTTT. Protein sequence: CAISDYSTGSNTGELFF.

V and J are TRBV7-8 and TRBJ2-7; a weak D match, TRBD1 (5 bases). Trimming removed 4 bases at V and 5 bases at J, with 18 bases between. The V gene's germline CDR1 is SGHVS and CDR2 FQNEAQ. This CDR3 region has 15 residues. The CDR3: CASSSSPQGIHEQYF. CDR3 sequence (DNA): TGTGCCAGCAGCTCCAGCCCTCAGGGAATCCACGAGCAGTACTTC.

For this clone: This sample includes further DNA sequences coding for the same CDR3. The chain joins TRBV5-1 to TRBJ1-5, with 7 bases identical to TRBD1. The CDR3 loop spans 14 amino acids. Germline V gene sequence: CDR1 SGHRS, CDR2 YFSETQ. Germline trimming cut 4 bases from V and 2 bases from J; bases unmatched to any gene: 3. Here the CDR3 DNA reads TGCGCCAGCAGCCTTACAGGGGGCAATCAGCCCCAGCATTTT. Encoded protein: CASSLTGGNQPQHF.